The 14 T cell receptor beta chains reported below all come from one sample, sequenced in a study of a mutant IDH1 vaccine in newly diagnosed glioma. This table comes from immunoSEQ multiplex PCR, and its TCRdb copy is limited to in-frame clones, with some not included. The sample lists about 94,000 clones, under 90% occurring once. Specified time point: week 47, end of study. Doses of 300 ug of mutant IDH1 20-mer peptide were given with topical imiquimod. For these TCRs, the target antigens are not known. Sample: PBMCs, taken from a glioma patient whose treatment included an IDH1 peptide vaccine. These receptors all stem from a woman aged 45-65 years with glioma.

The rearrangement joins TRBV18 to TRBJ1-1; 12 bases are a match to TRBD1. The CDR3 runs 16 residues. Trimming at V came to 3 bases and at J to 4 bases, leaving 6 bases not matched to a gene. Germline-derived CDR1 and CDR2 are KGHSH and LQKENI. The CDR3 loop is CASSPLGQGAGTEAFF. DNA for the CDR3: TGTGCCAGCTCACCGTTGGGACAGGGGGCTGGCACTGAAGCTTTCTTT.

The chain has TRBV5-1 and TRBJ2-6; TRBD2 aligns across 9 bases. Losses at the gene ends were 2 bases for V and 0 bases for J; bases not matched to a gene: 18. Germline V CDR1 and CDR2: SGHRS, YFSETQ. The CDR3 loop spans 22 amino acids. CDR3 sequence reads: CASSFTTGKGGRALSGANVLTF. The DNA of the CDR3 is TGCGCCAGCAGCTTTACGACCGGGAAAGGCGGGAGGGCTCTCTCTGGGGCCAACGTCCTGACTTTC.

In its sample, this clone was seen once. The chain recombines TRBV10-1 with TRBJ2-3; weak D call: TRBD2 (5 bases). V was clipped by 8 bases and J by 0 bases, with 15 bases between them. This CDR3 has 15 amino acids. From germline, CDR1 is WNHNN and CDR2 SYGVQD (reference sequence). DNA of the CDR3: TGCGCCAGCTCCAGAGGGCGGCCTAGCACAGATACGCAGTATTTT. It is translated as CASSRGRPSTDTQYF.

The J gene is TRBJ2-7, the V gene TRBV27; the match to TRBD1 covers 7 bases. Trimming took 5 bases from V and 0 from J; bases not matched to a gene: 22. The CDR3 extends over 20 amino acids. Germline-derived CDR1 and CDR2 are MNHEY and SMNVEV (reference sequence). The CDR3 DNA reads as TGTGCCAGCAGTCCCTCCAGGACAGGCGGCTACCTCAGACACTCCTACGAGCAGTACTTC. Its translation: CASSPSRTGGYLRHSYEQYF.

The V and J genes are TRBV5-1 and TRBJ2-3; possible D gene TRBD1, 6 bases. This CDR3 is 15 amino acids long. Germline-derived CDR1 and CDR2 are SGHRS and YFSETQ. Trimming cost V 2 bases and J 2 bases, with 12 bases left between them. CDR3 region: CASSFRGPLTDTQYF. CDR3 sequence (DNA): TGCGCCAGCAGCTTCAGGGGACCCCTCACAGATACGCAGTATTTT.

The CDR3 coding sequence is TGTGCCAGTAAATGGCGACAGGGGATCTATGAGCAGTTCTTC. Its translation: CASKWRQGIYEQFF. The J gene is TRBJ2-1, the V gene TRBV19; TRBD1 matches 8 bases. Trimming took 7 bases from V and 8 from J; bases not matched to a gene: 10. The CDR3 has 14 residues. CDR1 is LNHDA, CDR2 SQIVND, per germline (reference sequence).

The CDR3 region is CASILGSGIYEQYF. CDR3 sequence (DNA): TGTGCCAGCATCCTCGGGAGCGGTATCTACGAGCAGTACTTC. V is TRBV5-5 and J is TRBJ2-7; D is perhaps TRBD2 (6 bases). The CDR3 consists of 14 residues. Trimming removed 6 bases from V and 3 bases from J, with 16 bases in between. Germline V gene lookup returns CDR1 SGHKS and CDR2 YYEKEE (reference sequence).

The chain couples TRBV5-1 to TRBJ1-6; D gene unclear. This CDR3 is 16 amino acids long. Germline CDR1 SGHRS, CDR2 YFSETQ. Trimming removed 0 bases from V and 9 bases from J, with 16 bases in between. CDR3 in amino acids: CASSLEVMDLGSPLHF. DNA of the CDR3: TGCGCCAGCAGCTTGGAAGTGATGGACCTTGGTTCACCCCTCCACTTT.

Here the CDR3 DNA reads TGTGCCAGCAGCGGAGGACTGGGCGGGAGTTACTGGGAGCAGTTCTTC. Translated, it gives CASSGGLGGSYWEQFF. This chain joins TRBV9 and TRBJ2-1; 7 bases match TRBD2. Germline values: CDR1 SGDLS, CDR2 YYNGEE. The ends lost 3 bases at V and 10 bases at J; junction bases unmatched: 16. The CDR3 sequence is 16 residues long.

V is TRBV6-5 and J is TRBJ2-6; no firm D call. Trimming stripped 5 bases from V and 1 base from J, with 6 bases between. CDR3 length: 14 amino acids. Germline loops: CDR1 MNHEY, CDR2 SVGAGI. This CDR3 is CASSPTSGANVLTF. The DNA for the CDR3 is TGTGCCAGCAGTCCTACATCTGGGGCCAACGTCCTGACTTTC.

For the CDR3, the DNA is TGTGCCAGTAGTATACCGGGGGCAGCCTACGAGCAGTACTTC. Amino acid sequence: CASSIPGAAYEQYF. The chain couples TRBV19 to TRBJ2-7, with D possibly being TRBD1 or TRBD2 (6 bases each). Trimming stripped 2 bases from V and 2 bases from J, with 10 bases between. CDR3 length equals 14 residues. The V gene's germline CDR1 is LNHDA and CDR2 SQIVND (reference sequence).

The V gene is TRBV29-1, the J gene TRBJ1-1; no clear D. The CDR3 extends over 14 amino acids. Germline values: CDR1 SQVTM, CDR2 ANQGSEA. Trimming cost V 7 bases and J 0 bases, with 15 bases left between them. Here the CDR3 DNA reads TGCAGCGGCGAAGTAGGATTTATGAACACTGAAGCTTTCTTT. Its translation: CSGEVGFMNTEAFF.

This clone was seen more than once but under ten times. The V call is TRBV7-8, the J call TRBJ2-1; possibly TRBD1 for D (5 bases). Germline CDR1 reads SGHVS; CDR2 reads FQNEAQ. This CDR3 has 13 residues. V lost 1 base, J lost 11 bases, and 12 bases lay in between. CDR3 in DNA: TGTGCCAGCAGCTTAGAGGAAGGGGTGAAGCAGTTCTTC. This codes for CASSLEEGVKQFF.

The rearrangement joins TRBV4-1 to TRBJ2-7; D is uncertain. The V gene lost 0 bases and the J gene lost 2 bases, with 11 bases spanning the gap. The length of the CDR3 is 15 residues. The germline V gene has CDR1 MGHRA and CDR2 YSYEKL. CDR3 DNA: TGCGCCAGCAGCCAAGAGGCAGGCGGAACCTACGAGCAGTACTTC. Its protein is CASSQEAGGTYEQYF.